This T cell receptor beta chain was obtained from a study of low-dose radiotherapy and immunotherapy resistance in tumors. Across the study: Across 26 weeks, 13 Gy in total went to Cohort 2, delivered as 1 Gy per fraction every two weeks. Every two weeks, one day ahead of radiation and immunotherapy, cyclophosphamide 200 mg/m2 was given (intravenously).

Trimming cost V 3 bases and J 1 base, with 9 bases left between them. Germline CDR1 SEHNR, CDR2 FQNEAQ (reference sequence). The CDR3 loop spans 14 amino acids. The time point: after trial treatment. The treatment was: LDRT plus nivolumab, ipilimumab, low-dose cyclophosphamide and aspirin (RACIN trial). This clonotype was recorded many times. TRAV- and TRBV-specific primers, spanning alpha and beta chains, primed first-strand cDNA. The TCRs were subjected to amplification over about 20 PCR cycles employing a constant-region primer in conjunction with a V-primer adapter. TCRdb re-derived calls from the reads in MiXCR, one entry per CDR3 protein. This sample has roughly 32,000 distinct CDR3 sequences, with under 55% found just once.

The specimen comprised PBMCs, sampled after low-dose radiotherapy plus immunotherapy. The rearrangement uses TRBV7-9 and TRBJ1-1, with D perhaps TRBD1 (6 bases). This clonotype was obtained from a male donor with gallbladder cancer. CDR3 residues: CASSLGGENTEAFF. The DNA of the CDR3 is TGTGCCAGCAGCTTGGGGGGCGAGAACACTGAAGCTTTCTTT.